The next 18 T cell receptor beta chains were all read from a single sample in a study of shared clonotypes between healthy human individuals. The method was immunoSEQ multiplex PCR; TCRdb's version includes in-frame clones alone and lacks a portion of them. The repertoire holds about 610,000 clones, with around 97% as singletons. The sequenced sample was naive CD4+ T cells sorted from blood. Indicated subset: CD45RA+ positively selected. All receptors derive from a woman aged 30 to 39 in good health.

The CDR3 sequence is CASSWGGSGNTIYF. In nucleotides, the CDR3 is TGCGCCAGCAGCTGGGGGGGTTCTGGAAACACCATATATTTT. The gene calls are TRBV5-1 and TRBJ1-3; weak D call: TRBD1 (5 bases). This CDR3 region has 14 residues. CDR1 and CDR2 (germline): SGHRS, YFSETQ. The V and J ends lost 3 bases and 1 base respectively, with 8 bases between them.

The chain joins TRBV19 to TRBJ1-4; D is unclear. The CDR3 totals 15 residues. Trimming removed 3 bases at V and 6 bases at J, with 14 bases between. CDR1 and CDR2 (germline): LNHDA, SQIVND (reference sequence). This chain's CDR3 is CASSIYPGIDEKLFF. The CDR3, as DNA: TGTGCCAGTAGTATTTACCCGGGAATCGATGAAAAACTGTTTTTT.

J is TRBJ1-5 and V is TRBV27; 8 bases map to TRBD1. With V trimmed by 9 bases and J by 0 bases, 10 bases remained unmatched. Germline-derived CDR1 and CDR2 are MNHEY and SMNVEV (reference sequence). This CDR3 is built from 16 residues. The CDR3 nucleotides read TGTGCCAGTTCCCCGACAGGGGTGAATAGCAATCAGCCCCAGCATTTT. The encoded protein is CASSPTGVNSNQPQHF.

V usage is TRBV19 and J usage is TRBJ2-1; D is ambiguous. The CDR3 runs 14 residues. Germline values: CDR1 LNHDA, CDR2 SQIVND (reference sequence). V gave up 1 base and J gave up 6 bases, with 10 bases separating them. Here the CDR3 DNA reads TGTGCCAGTAGTATAGGTAGAGCTTTCAATGAGCAGTTCTTC. This codes for CASSIGRAFNEQFF.

The chain is built from TRBV30 and TRBJ2-1; the D gene is possibly TRBD2 (6 bases). With 4 bases removed from V and 6 bases from J, the gap between germline ends came to 19 bases. CDR1 GTSNPN and CDR2 SVGIG come from the germline V gene (reference sequence). The CDR3 spans 15 residues. Here the CDR3 DNA reads TGTGCCTGGAATTCTGGGCGGGAAATAGCCAATGAGCAGTTCTTC. Its protein product is CAWNSGREIANEQFF.

CDR3 sequence reads: CASSAGTGSGNTIYF. DNA of the CDR3: TGTGCCAGCAGCGCGGGGACAGGCTCTGGAAACACCATATATTTT. This chain joins TRBV9 and TRBJ1-3, with TRBD1 matching 8 bases. The ends lost 3 bases at V and 0 bases at J; junction bases unmatched: 2. CDR1 is SGDLS, CDR2 YYNGEE, per germline. This CDR3 spans 15 amino acids.

CDR3 bases: TGTGCCAGCAGTTACTCGACCCGACAGGGCACTGAAGCTTTCTTT. Amino acids: CASSYSTRQGTEAFF. The gene calls are TRBV6-5 and TRBJ1-1; 7 bases are shared with TRBD1. Germline V gene sequence: CDR1 MNHEY, CDR2 SVGAGI. The CDR3 runs to 15 residues. Germline trimming cut 0 bases from V and 4 bases from J; bases unmatched to any gene: 5.

CDR3 region: CASARSYEQYF. CDR3 bases: TGTGCCAGCGCTCGTTCCTACGAGCAGTACTTC. The chain uses TRBV2 and TRBJ2-7; D unresolved. The CDR3 runs 11 residues. Germline CDR1 reads SNHLY; CDR2 reads FYNNEI. V lost 8 bases to trimming and J lost 1 base, with 6 bases between them.

This chain connects TRBV28 to TRBJ2-7; a possible D gene is TRBD2 (5 bases). CDR1 MDHEN and CDR2 SYDVKM come from the germline V gene. CDR3 length: 13 amino acids. V was trimmed by 4 bases and J by 2 bases, leaving 9 bases between them. DNA for the CDR3: TGTGCCAGCAGTTCCGGGGATGCCTACGAGCAGTACTTC. Protein product: CASSSGDAYEQYF.

The rearrangement uses TRBV4-1 and TRBJ1-2; tentatively, D is TRBD1 (5 bases). The V gene lost 0 bases and the J gene lost 4 bases, with 12 bases spanning the gap. The CDR3 has 15 residues. CDR1 is MGHRA and CDR2 is YSYEKL in the germline V gene. The DNA of the CDR3 is TGCGCCAGCAGCCAAGATCCCAGGGCGGGCTATGGCTACACCTTC. This encodes CASSQDPRAGYGYTF.

The chain has TRBV10-3 and TRBJ1-4; D not resolved. Trimming left V 2 bases short and J 0 bases short, with 19 bases between. The germline V gene encodes CDR1 ENHRY and CDR2 SYGVKD. This CDR3 region has 19 residues. CDR3 amino acids: CAISEQLGTGYATNEKLFF. Here the CDR3 DNA reads TGTGCCATCAGTGAGCAACTGGGTACCGGCTATGCAACTAATGAAAAACTGTTTTTT.

Points on this clone: The same CDR3 is also encoded by other DNA sequences in this sample. The V gene is TRBV27, the J gene TRBJ2-7; no firm D call. Looked up from germline, CDR1 is MNHEY and CDR2 is SMNVEV (reference sequence). V lost 2 bases and J 0 bases, leaving 2 bases between the germline ends. The CDR3 consists of 12 residues. The CDR3 region has the DNA TGTGCCAGCAGTTTAAGCTCCTACGAGCAGTACTTC. It encodes CASSLSSYEQYF.

This clone came up once. This sequence joins TRBV19 and TRBJ2-1; a possible D gene is TRBD1 (6 bases). Germline V gene sequence: CDR1 LNHDA, CDR2 SQIVND (reference sequence). The CDR3 spans 16 residues. Trimming left V 0 bases short and J 3 bases short, with 12 bases between. DNA of the CDR3: TGTGCCAGTAGTATAGAGGGCAGGGGACACTACAATGAGCAGTTCTTC. It is translated as CASSIEGRGHYNEQFF.

The rearrangement uses TRBV7-8 and TRBJ1-2, with D possibly matching TRBD1 (5 bases). CDR1 and CDR2 from the germline V gene are SGHVS and FQNEAQ. The CDR3 runs to 14 residues. Trimming left V 5 bases short and J 7 bases short, with 17 bases between. The DNA of the CDR3 is TGTGCCAGCAGCAGGGACGGGGTTCTAGGTGGCTACACCTTC. Translating gives CASSRDGVLGGYTF.

The V call is TRBV5-1, the J call TRBJ2-1; D is ambiguous. The ends were cut back, 6 bases at V and 7 bases at J, with 17 bases in the middle. The CDR3 runs to 14 residues. CDR1 is SGHRS and CDR2 is YFSETQ in the germline V gene. In DNA, the CDR3 is TGCGCCAGCAAGGAGATTGTCAGTGGGAATGAGCAGTTCTTC. Translation: CASKEIVSGNEQFF.

The chain couples TRBV6-5 to TRBJ2-2; D gene uncertain. CDR3 length equals 12 residues. Per the germline V gene, CDR1 is MNHEY and CDR2 is SVGAGI. V was cut by 6 bases and J by 1 base, with 3 bases left in between. CDR3 sequence reads: CASRLNTGELFF. The CDR3 DNA is TGTGCCAGCAGGCTGAACACCGGGGAGCTGTTTTTT.

The sample holds one count of this clone. The CDR3 coding sequence is TGCGCCAGCAGCTTCCAGGGTCAGGGCGAGCAGTACTTC. Its protein product is CASSFQGQGEQYF. The chain couples TRBV5-1 to TRBJ2-7, with D possibly being TRBD1 (5 bases). V lost 2 bases, J lost 6 bases, and 12 bases lay in between. The CDR3 consists of 13 residues. From germline, CDR1 is SGHRS and CDR2 YFSETQ.

The chain carries TRBV2 and TRBJ2-4; D remains unclear. V lost 5 bases and J 16 bases, leaving 15 bases between the germline ends. Germline assignment: CDR1 SNHLY and CDR2 FYNNEI. The length of the CDR3 is 11 residues. As DNA, the CDR3 is TGTGCCAGCAGTCTACAAAGAACCCCCTACTTC. This sequence encodes CASSLQRTPYF.